This T cell receptor beta chain was identified in a study of T-cell reconstitution after alpha-beta-depleted transplantation in children. The germline V gene has CDR1 SGHTA and CDR2 FQGNSA. Deletions cut 1 base from V and 6 bases from J, with 13 bases between. This CDR3 region has 14 residues. Unique molecular identifiers were built into the TCRbeta library. TCRdb re-called the PCR reads with MiXCR, one entry per CDR3 protein. In the table there are around 480,000 distinct CDR3 sequences, about 31% of which are singletons. This sample comprised PBMCs from the stem cell graft donor, obtained from the stem cell graft. This TCR was recovered from a human donor who donated a stem cell graft to a child with aplastic anemia. This sequence joins TRBV7-2 and TRBJ2-7; the D is unclear. The CDR3, as DNA: TGTGCCAGCAGCTTAGTCGGCGATCCCCTCGAGCAGTACTTC. This translates into CASSLVGDPLEQYF.